Listed below are T cell receptor beta chains from one sample, sequenced in a study of metastatic and nonmetastatic thyroid tumors. Using MiXCR, TCRdb re-called clones from the PCR reads. The data hold 19,000 or so clones, with 28% observed a single time. The sequencing input was tumor tissue. The receptors come from a male donor with papillary thyroid cancer or a benign thyroid nodule (not recorded which). Some clones in this sample may be carry-over from other donors' samples. CDR3s include the opening cysteine and the closing phenylalanine or tryptophan. A D gene is named only where the DNA matches it firmly. Clone size, where shown, is once, few, many, or a class for clones that have expanded.

CDR3aa,CDR3nt,abundance,j_gene,v_gene,d_gene
CSARDLGTGGEKLFF,TGCAGTGCTAGAGATCTCGGGACAGGTGGCGAAAAACTGTTTTTT,many,TRBJ1-4,TRBV20-1,TRBD1
CAITPGRRQYTQYF,TGCGCCATCACGCCGGGGCGGCGGCAATATACCCAGTACTTC,few,TRBJ2-5,TRBV10-1,.
CATMIHHRTEAFF,TGTGCCACCATGATCCACCATCGCACTGAAGCTTTCTTT,medium-sized,TRBJ1-1,TRBV6-1,.
CASSQVSYEQYF,TGTGCCAGCAGCCAAGTGTCCTACGAGCAGTACTTC,.,TRBJ2-7,TRBV14,.
CASRRQGVTDTQYF,TGTGCCAGCAGGAGACAGGGAGTCACAGATACGCAGTATTTT,.,TRBJ2-3,TRBV12-3/TRBV12-4,TRBD1
CASSPTGGGSNQPQHF,TGTGCCAGTAGCCCTACAGGGGGTGGGAGCAATCAGCCCCAGCATTTT,many,TRBJ1-5,TRBV19,TRBD1
CASSWPGHGNYEQYF,TGTGCCAGCAGCTGGCCCGGACATGGGAACTACGAGCAGTACTTC,.,TRBJ2-7,TRBV6-1,.
CSVSTGETEAFF,TGCAGTGTTTCGACAGGGGAGACTGAAGCTTTCTTT,few,TRBJ1-1,TRBV20-1,TRBD1
CASRKTGNPAEAFF,TGTGCCAGCAGAAAGACAGGAAATCCCGCTGAAGCTTTCTTT,.,TRBJ1-1,TRBV12-3/TRBV12-4,.
CASSQTGVRTDTQYF,TGCGCCAGCAGCCAGACGGGAGTGCGGACAGATACGCAGTATTTT,many,TRBJ2-3,TRBV5-1,.
CSVEAWTGNEQYF,TGCAGCGTTGAAGCGTGGACAGGGAACGAGCAGTACTTC,many,TRBJ2-7,TRBV29-1,TRBD1